The rows below give T cell receptor beta chains drawn from one sample of a study of T cell responses to AZD1222 COVID-19 vaccine. Here immunoSEQ multiplex PCR was the method, and the copy in TCRdb shows in-frame clones only, minus some. Among 100,000 to 150,000 clones, approximately 88% were seen once, and the ten largest hold 7.5% to 8%. This specimen consisted of peripheral blood, obtained on day 0 of AZD1222 vaccination. Source of these receptors: an adult in good health. The CDR3 runs from the conserved cysteine through the conserved F or W. The order of the fields is clone size, D gene, J gene, V gene, CDR3 DNA, CDR3 protein. A D gene is named only where the DNA matches it firmly. Some rows mark clone size as missing; the rest say once, few, many or name a class of expanded clone.

clone size: .; D gene: .; J gene: TRBJ1-5; V gene: TRBV9; CDR3 DNA: TGTGCCAGCAGCGCGACAGGAATCAATCAGCCCCAGCATTTT; CDR3 protein: CASSATGINQPQHF
clone size: .; D gene: .; J gene: TRBJ2-6; V gene: TRBV19; CDR3 DNA: TGTGCCAGTAGTTTCCGGACAGGGACTAGCTCTGGGGCCAACGTCCTGACTTTC; CDR3 protein: CASSFRTGTSSGANVLTF
clone size: .; D gene: TRBD1; J gene: TRBJ1-1; V gene: TRBV6-1; CDR3 DNA: TGTGCCAGCAGTGAAAGGGACAGGGGAGTGAACACTGAAGCTTTCTTT; CDR3 protein: CASSERDRGVNTEAFF
clone size: .; D gene: TRBD2; J gene: TRBJ2-2; V gene: TRBV28; CDR3 DNA: TGTGCCAGCAGTTTTCGGCTAGCGGGGGGAGGGACCGGGGAGCTGTTTTTT; CDR3 protein: CASSFRLAGGGTGELFF
clone size: .; D gene: TRBD1; J gene: TRBJ1-2; V gene: TRBV27; CDR3 DNA: TGTGCCAGCACAAGTTACAGGGGATCACATAACTATGGCTACACCTTC; CDR3 protein: CASTSYRGSHNYGYTF
clone size: .; D gene: TRBD2; J gene: TRBJ2-7; V gene: TRBV10-1; CDR3 DNA: TGCGCCAGCAGTGAGTCTGGCGGGAGTCCCCACGAGCAGTACTTC; CDR3 protein: CASSESGGSPHEQYF
clone size: .; D gene: .; J gene: TRBJ1-5; V gene: TRBV27; CDR3 DNA: TGTGCCAGCAGTTCGCGGGTCAATCAGCCCCAGCATTTT; CDR3 protein: CASSSRVNQPQHF
clone size: .; D gene: .; J gene: TRBJ2-7; V gene: TRBV5-6; CDR3 DNA: TGTGCCAGCAGCCCCCTAGGGACACCAGAATCCTACGAGCAGTACTTC; CDR3 protein: CASSPLGTPESYEQYF
clone size: .; D gene: .; J gene: TRBJ2-3; V gene: TRBV28; CDR3 DNA: TGTGCCAGCAGTTTTCGGGGGCCTAGCACAGATACGCAGTATTTT; CDR3 protein: CASSFRGPSTDTQYF
clone size: .; D gene: .; J gene: TRBJ2-2; V gene: TRBV4-1; CDR3 DNA: TGCGCCAGCAGCCCTGATTTGTCACAGGCGGTGTTAACCGGGGAGCTGTTTTTT; CDR3 protein: CASSPDLSQAVLTGELFF
clone size: .; D gene: TRBD2; J gene: TRBJ2-5; V gene: TRBV4-1; CDR3 DNA: TGCGCCAGCAGCCAAGAGGGGACTAGGGGAGGGGAGACCCAGTACTTC; CDR3 protein: CASSQEGTRGGETQYF
clone size: .; D gene: TRBD1; J gene: TRBJ1-6; V gene: TRBV11-2; CDR3 DNA: TGTGCCAGCAGCTTAGCGGTGACAGGGTCCTATAATTCACCCCTCCACTTT; CDR3 protein: CASSLAVTGSYNSPLHF
clone size: .; D gene: .; J gene: TRBJ1-1; V gene: TRBV2; CDR3 DNA: TGTGCCAGCAGAAGTTTCACAGATAAGAACACTGAAGCTTTCTTT; CDR3 protein: CASRSFTDKNTEAFF
clone size: .; D gene: TRBD1; J gene: TRBJ2-1; V gene: TRBV7-2; CDR3 DNA: TGTGCCAGCAGCTTGGGACAGGGGATATATGAGCAGTTCTTC; CDR3 protein: CASSLGQGIYEQFF
clone size: .; D gene: .; J gene: TRBJ2-7; V gene: TRBV28; CDR3 DNA: TGTGCCAGCAGGGCAGCAGGGACCTCCTACGAGCAGTACTTC; CDR3 protein: CASRAAGTSYEQYF
clone size: .; D gene: TRBD1; J gene: TRBJ2-7; V gene: TRBV3-1/TRBV3-2; CDR3 DNA: TGTGCCAGCAGCTTCCAGGGGGCCTACGAGCAGTACTTC; CDR3 protein: CASSFQGAYEQYF
clone size: .; D gene: TRBD1; J gene: TRBJ1-6; V gene: TRBV28; CDR3 DNA: TGTGCCAGCAGTGTGGACAGGGGTTATTCACCCCTCCACTTT; CDR3 protein: CASSVDRGYSPLHF
clone size: .; D gene: .; J gene: TRBJ2-7; V gene: TRBV18; CDR3 DNA: TGTGCCAGCTCACCGGGGCAGGAGCTGGTCGAGCAGTACTTC; CDR3 protein: CASSPGQELVEQYF
clone size: .; D gene: TRBD1; J gene: TRBJ2-6; V gene: TRBV4-3; CDR3 DNA: TGCGCCAGCAGCCCCGGACAGGGCGTTGGCTCTGGGGCCAACGTCCTGACTTTC; CDR3 protein: CASSPGQGVGSGANVLTF
clone size: .; D gene: .; J gene: TRBJ2-3; V gene: TRBV9; CDR3 DNA: TGTGCCAGCAGCCGTGTGGCAGGGGGCACAGATACGCAGTATTTT; CDR3 protein: CASSRVAGGTDTQYF
clone size: .; D gene: .; J gene: TRBJ1-1; V gene: TRBV19; CDR3 DNA: TGTGCCAGTACGGACGGGGGGAGGACTGAAGCTTTCTTT; CDR3 protein: CASTDGGRTEAFF
clone size: few; D gene: .; J gene: TRBJ2-7; V gene: TRBV3-1/TRBV3-2; CDR3 DNA: TGTGCCAGCAGCCGCCAGGGTGGCGAGCAGTACTTC; CDR3 protein: CASSRQGGEQYF
clone size: .; D gene: .; J gene: TRBJ2-1; V gene: TRBV6-5; CDR3 DNA: TGTGCCAGCAAAAGACAGCCAGTCTTTTACAATGAGCAGTTCTTC; CDR3 protein: CASKRQPVFYNEQFF
clone size: once; D gene: .; J gene: TRBJ2-1; V gene: TRBV29-1; CDR3 DNA: TGCAGCGTTGTGCTGGGCAATGAGCAGTTCTTC; CDR3 protein: CSVVLGNEQFF